The 12 T cell receptor beta chains below were found in one sample sequenced in a study of beta chain features in type 1 diabetes. General observations from the study: Researchers report that Type 1 diabetes patients had moderately but significantly shorter TCRB CDR3s across all four CD4+ subsets.

Sequenced material consisted of expressed TCRB transcripts (all of the isolated RNA was reverse transcribed). This table comes from immunoSEQ multiplex PCR, and its TCRdb copy is limited to in-frame clones, with some not included. The data show about 240,000 clones, about 15% seen once. These receptors have no known antigen. Sequencing was done on a sample of naive CD4+ T cells from blood. All receptors derive from a young man with type 1 diabetes.

Only a few counts were recorded for this clone. For the CDR3, the DNA is TGTGCCAGCAGCCAAGCACAGGGGGCGCAGGATGAAAAACTGTTTTTT. Encoded protein: CASSQAQGAQDEKLFF. This chain joins TRBV4-2 and TRBJ1-4; 9 bases match TRBD1. The germline V gene has CDR1 LGHNA and CDR2 YNFKEQ. Germline trimming cut 1 base from V and 6 bases from J; bases unmatched to any gene: 6. The CDR3 length is 16 residues.

The rearrangement uses TRBV5-1 and TRBJ2-1, with 10 bases identical to TRBD1. The CDR3 is 15 residues long. Germline V gene data show CDR1 as SGHRS and CDR2 as YFSETQ. After removal of 2 bases from V and 2 bases from J, the junction contained 1 base not matched to a gene. CDR3 nucleotides: TGCGCCAGCAGCTTAGGGACAGGGGCCTACAATGAGCAGTTCTTC. Translating gives CASSLGTGAYNEQFF.

This sequence joins TRBV5-1 and TRBJ2-1, with 12 bases that match TRBD2. Trimming took 2 bases from V and 10 from J; bases not matched to a gene: 10. The germline V gene has CDR1 SGHRS and CDR2 YFSETQ. The CDR3 contains 16 residues. CDR3: CASSFQSGTSGPEQFF. The CDR3 DNA reads TGCGCCAGCAGCTTTCAATCCGGGACTAGCGGGCCGGAGCAGTTCTTC. The full variable domain, rest sourced from reference TRBV5-1 and TRBJ2-1, is KAGVTQTPRYLIKTRGQQVTLSCSPISGHRSVSWYQQTPGQGLQFLFEYFSETQRNKGNFPGRFSGRQFSNSRSEMNVSTLELGDSALYLCASSFQSGTSGPEQFFGPGTRLTVL.

This clone was found a few times. V usage is TRBV7-9 and J usage is TRBJ2-1; D is perhaps TRBD2 (6 bases). From germline, CDR1 is SEHNR and CDR2 FQNEAQ (reference sequence). V lost 1 base and J 4 bases, leaving 14 bases between the germline ends. The CDR3 covers 16 residues. This CDR3 is CASSLGLGTPYNEQFF. CDR3 coding DNA: TGTGCCAGCAGCTTAGGTCTCGGGACTCCGTACAATGAGCAGTTCTTC.

Comment on this clone: Within the sample, other DNA sequences also encode this same CDR3. The chain has TRBV29-1 and TRBJ1-1, with TRBD1 as a possible D gene (5 bases). The CDR3 consists of 12 residues. Germline V gene lookup returns CDR1 SQVTM and CDR2 ANQGSEA. Trimming pared 4 bases from V and 2 bases from J, leaving 8 bases between. Written as DNA, the CDR3 is TGCAGCGTTGTGGGGGGAAACACTGAAGCTTTCTTT. Translated, it gives CSVVGGNTEAFF.

This clone appeared a few times. The chain has TRBV2 and TRBJ1-5; no definite D call. The CDR3 length is 14 residues. The V and J ends lost 3 bases and 0 bases respectively, with 6 bases between them. CDR1 is SNHLY, CDR2 FYNNEI, per germline. In nucleotides, the CDR3 is TGTGCCAGCAGTGACTTGTATAGCAATCAGCCCCAGCATTTT. Residues: CASSDLYSNQPQHF.

This clone has more than one count but fewer than ten. V and J are TRBV30 and TRBJ1-5, with D uncertain. CDR1 is GTSNPN and CDR2 is SVGIG in the germline V gene (reference sequence). V was cut by 0 bases and J by 7 bases, with 10 bases left in between. The length of the CDR3 is 13 residues. As DNA, the CDR3 is TGTGCCTGGAGTGTAGCGGGTGAACAGCCCCAGCATTTT. This sequence encodes CAWSVAGEQPQHF.

V usage is TRBV6-6 and J usage is TRBJ2-7; the match to TRBD1 covers 7 bases. The ends lost 1 base at V and 4 bases at J; junction bases unmatched: 10. This CDR3 is built from 16 residues. CDR1 is MNHNY, CDR2 SVGAGI, per germline (reference sequence). The CDR3 loop is CASSYFGTAVEYEQYF. Here the CDR3 DNA reads TGTGCCAGCAGTTACTTTGGGACAGCGGTTGAATACGAGCAGTACTTC.

The chain joins TRBV30 to TRBJ1-5; D might be TRBD1 (6 bases). V shed 3 bases and J shed 6 bases, with 12 bases lying between them. CDR3 length equals 13 residues. CDR1 and CDR2 from the germline V gene are GTSNPN and SVGIG (reference sequence). CDR3 protein: CAWSQGRGQPQHF. The CDR3 region has the DNA TGTGCCTGGAGCCAGGGGAGGGGTCAGCCCCAGCATTTT.

This clone was picked up a small number of times. The CDR3 region has the DNA TGCAGCGTTGGAGCCAGCGTAGAACGCACAGATACGCAGTATTTT. Its protein product is CSVGASVERTDTQYF. The V and J genes are TRBV29-1 and TRBJ2-3; no reliable D call. The CDR3 is 15 residues long. Trimming cost V 4 bases and J 1 base, with 15 bases left between them. The germline CDR1 and CDR2 sequences are SQVTM and ANQGSEA.

This clone has just a few counts. V is TRBV4-1 and J is TRBJ1-2; 12 nucleotides match TRBD1. The CDR3 sequence is 17 residues long. Germline-derived CDR1 and CDR2 are MGHRA and YSYEKL. V lost 4 bases and J lost 6; bases outside the gene matches: 12. CDR3 amino acids: CASSLGTGGVGKNGYTF. Written as DNA, the CDR3 is TGCGCCAGCAGCCTCGGGACAGGGGGCGTGGGTAAGAATGGCTACACCTTC.

This clone was recorded a few times. This rearrangement joins TRBV29-1 to TRBJ2-3; 10 bases agree with TRBD2. Germline CDR1 SQVTM, CDR2 ANQGSEA. There are 16 residues in the CDR3. The trim removed 0 bases at V and 2 bases at J, leaving 5 bases unmatched. For the CDR3, the DNA is TGCAGCGTTGAAGATCAAAGCGGGGGGGTCACAGATACGCAGTATTTT. This translates into CSVEDQSGGVTDTQYF.